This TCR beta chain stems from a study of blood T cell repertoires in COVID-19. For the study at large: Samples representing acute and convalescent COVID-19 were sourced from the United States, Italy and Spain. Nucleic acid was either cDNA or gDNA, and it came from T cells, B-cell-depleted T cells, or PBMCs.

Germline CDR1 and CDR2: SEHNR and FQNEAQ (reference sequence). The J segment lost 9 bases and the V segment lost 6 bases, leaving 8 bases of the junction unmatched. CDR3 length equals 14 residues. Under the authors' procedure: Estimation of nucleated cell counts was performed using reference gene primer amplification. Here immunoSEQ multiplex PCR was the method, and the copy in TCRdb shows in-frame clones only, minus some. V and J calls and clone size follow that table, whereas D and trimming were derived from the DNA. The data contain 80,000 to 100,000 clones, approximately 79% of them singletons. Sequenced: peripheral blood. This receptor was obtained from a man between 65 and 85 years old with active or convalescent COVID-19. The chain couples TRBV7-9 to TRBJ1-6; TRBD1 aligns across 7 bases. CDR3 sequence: CASSPGGPSSPLHF. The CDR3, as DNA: TGTGCCAGCAGTCCAGGGGGTCCTTCTTCACCCCTCCACTTT.